The 28 T cell receptor beta chains listed next were all sequenced from one sample in a study. Treg sorting used a CD4+CD25+CD127-/low gate. Using its own MiXCR run on the 5' RACE reads, TCRdb lists one record per CDR3 protein. The profile shows over 8,000 distinct CDR3 sequences, less than 40% of them singletons. Input material: Tregs sorted from blood. These receptors were taken from a female donor with breast cancer.

This clonotype is categorized as medium-sized. J is TRBJ2-1 and V is TRBV20-1, with TRBD2 matching over 11 bases. This CDR3 is built from 14 residues. V dropped 6 bases and J dropped 2; count of bases not matched to a gene: 3. Germline values: CDR1 DFQATT, CDR2 SNEGSKA (reference sequence). The CDR3 coding sequence is TGCAGTGCCGAGGGACTAGCGGCCTACAATGAGCAGTTCTTC. Its protein product is CSAEGLAAYNEQFF.

This clonotype was found a few times. The gene calls are TRBV20-1 and TRBJ2-1; TRBD2 aligns across 10 bases. CDR1 is DFQATT, CDR2 SNEGSKA, per germline (reference sequence). The CDR3 has 15 residues. The V gene end was trimmed by 3 bases and the J gene end by 4 bases; junction bases not matched to a gene: 6. CDR3 loop: CSASLQLAGYNEQFF. The CDR3 DNA reads as TGCAGTGCTAGTTTGCAACTAGCGGGGTACAATGAGCAGTTCTTC.

By share, this clonotype ranks as medium-sized. The V call is TRBV6-5, the J call TRBJ1-1; a possible D gene is TRBD1 (5 bases). The CDR3 is made up of 13 amino acids. Trimming took 5 bases from V and 1 from J, leaving 8 bases between them. Germline V gene data show CDR1 as MNHEY and CDR2 as SVGAGI. The CDR3 region has the DNA TGTGCCAGCAGTGACGACAGGAACACTGAAGCTTTCTTT. As protein: CASSDDRNTEAFF.

J is TRBJ1-6 and V is TRBV20-1; D remains ambiguous. CDR3 length: 13 amino acids. CDR1 is DFQATT and CDR2 is SNEGSKA in the germline V gene (reference sequence). The V end was cut by 4 bases, the J end by 6 bases, with 10 bases between. The CDR3 loop reads CSAILDPNSPLHF. CDR3 nucleotide sequence: TGCAGTGCTATCTTGGATCCTAATTCACCCCTCCACTTT.

In the case of this clonotype: Because the CDR3 is missing its conserved closing phenylalanine or tryptophan, this is likely a read error. The CDR3 nucleotides are TGTGCCAGCAGGGAGGGACAGGAGTACGAGCAGTACCTC. As protein: CASREGQEYEQYL. V and J are TRBV28 and TRBJ2-7; 8 bases match TRBD1. This CDR3 region has 13 residues. V lost 6 bases to trimming and J lost 4 bases; unmatched junction nucleotides: 5. Germline CDR1 MDHEN, CDR2 SYDVKM.

The chain combines TRBV25-1 with TRBJ1-4; tentatively, D is TRBD1 (5 bases). The CDR3 totals 14 residues. The germline V gene encodes CDR1 MGHDK and CDR2 SYGVNS. Trimming cost V 3 bases and J 10 bases, with 15 bases left between them. For the CDR3, the DNA is TGTGCCAGCAGTGATGGGACCCACATGGGAAAACTGTTTTTT. Translation: CASSDGTHMGKLFF.

The chain recombines TRBV20-1 with TRBJ2-7; D possibly corresponds to TRBD1 (6 bases). The CDR3 covers 14 residues. V lost 0 bases to trimming and J lost 6 bases, with 15 bases between them. Germline loops: CDR1 DFQATT, CDR2 SNEGSKA (reference sequence). CDR3 DNA: TGCAGTGCTAGAGATAGCCAGGGGATAGGCGAGCAGTACGTC. It codes for CSARDSQGIGEQYV.

The rearrangement links TRBV4-1 to TRBJ2-1; TRBD1 agrees at 9 bases. V lost 1 base and J lost 9; bases outside the gene matches: 10. The CDR3 spans 16 residues. Germline loops: CDR1 MGHRA, CDR2 YSYEKL. The CDR3: CASSQGWLQGAGEQFF. CDR3 coding DNA: TGCGCCAGCAGCCAAGGTTGGTTACAGGGGGCGGGTGAGCAGTTCTTC.

This clonotype was observed a handful of times. The chain employs TRBV7-9 and TRBJ2-3; D gene ambiguous. V was cut by 5 bases and J by 2 bases, with 14 bases left in between. CDR1 and CDR2 (germline): SEHNR, FQNEAQ (reference sequence). The CDR3 totals 15 residues. The CDR3 nucleotides read TGTGCCAGCAGCCCCGGTCGAATACACACAGATACGCAGTATTTT. It specifies CASSPGRIHTDTQYF.

This clonotype has just a few counts. The rearrangement links TRBV7-2 to TRBJ2-3; no clear D. The CDR3 extends over 13 amino acids. Germline loops: CDR1 SGHTA, CDR2 FQGNSA. V lost 6 bases and J 8 bases, leaving 15 bases between the germline ends. The CDR3 DNA sequence: TGTGCCAGCAGTTCTAGAATTCAGATTACGCAGTATTTT. Translating it yields CASSSRIQITQYF. The whole variable domain, remainder taken from reference TRBV7-2 and TRBJ2-3, is GAGVSQSPSNKVTEKGKDVELRCDPISGHTALYWYRQSLGQGLEFLIYFQGNSAPDKSGLPSDRFSAERTGGSVSTLTIQRTQQEDSAVYLCASSSRIQITQYFGPGTRLTVL.

This clonotype has just one count. The CDR3: CASGGSGRAAGELFF. As DNA, the CDR3 is TGTGCCAGCGGGGGGAGCGGGAGGGCCGCGGGGGAGCTGTTTTTT. The chain joins TRBV6-6 to TRBJ2-2; 10 bases line up with TRBD2. The germline V gene has CDR1 MNHNY and CDR2 SVGAGI (reference sequence). Unmatched junction bases numbered 11, after V lost 8 bases and J lost 8 bases. This CDR3 comprises 15 residues.

This clonotype is labeled medium-sized. The gene calls are TRBV25-1 and TRBJ2-2; D is perhaps TRBD1 (6 bases). Germline CDR1 and CDR2: MGHDK and SYGVNS. The CDR3 loop spans 15 amino acids. The V gene lost 6 bases and the J gene lost 4 bases, with 15 bases spanning the gap. CDR3 in amino acids: CASRGQGPITGELFF. CDR3 nucleotides: TGTGCCAGCAGGGGGCAGGGGCCGATCACCGGGGAGCTGTTTTTT.

This chain links TRBV25-1 with TRBJ2-7; D is unresolved. Trimming left V 4 bases short and J 3 bases short, with 7 bases between. The CDR3 runs to 12 residues. CDR1 and CDR2 (germline): MGHDK, SYGVNS. DNA of the CDR3: TGTGCCAGCAGTGGGACGGACTACGAGCAGTACTTC. Amino acids: CASSGTDYEQYF.

The J gene is TRBJ2-2, the V gene TRBV7-2; D may be TRBD2 (6 bases). Germline V gene lookup returns CDR1 SGHTA and CDR2 FQGNSA. This CDR3 spans 16 amino acids. Trimming took 1 base from V and 6 from J, leaving 15 bases between them. Here the CDR3 reads CASSLGLAEGAGELFF. CDR3 DNA sequence: TGTGCCAGCAGCTTAGGTTTAGCGGAAGGGGCCGGGGAGCTGTTTTTT.

This chain uses TRBV25-1 with TRBJ2-3, with D perhaps matching TRBD2 (5 bases). V was cut by 11 bases and J by 0 bases, with 12 bases left in between. The CDR3 length is 13 residues. Germline V CDR1 and CDR2: MGHDK, SYGVNS. Here the CDR3 DNA reads TGTGCCGCGAGGACGGGAAGCACAGATACGCAGTATTTT. As protein: CAARTGSTDTQYF.

The gene calls are TRBV4-2 and TRBJ2-7, with no clear D. V was shortened by 0 bases and J by 5 bases, with 5 bases between the two germline ends. The CDR3 loop spans 12 amino acids. CDR1 and CDR2 (germline): LGHNA, YNFKEQ. CDR3 coding DNA: TGTGCCAGCAGCCAAGAACACGACGAGCAGTACTTC. Protein: CASSQEHDEQYF.

The CDR3 loop reads CASSLAHSEDYGYTF. CDR3 coding DNA: TGCGCCAGCAGCTTGGCTCACTCGGAAGACTATGGCTACACCTTC. The V gene is TRBV5-1, the J gene TRBJ1-2; D call uncertain. Trimming pared 0 bases from V and 3 bases from J, leaving 12 bases between. Germline V lookup: CDR1 SGHRS, CDR2 YFSETQ. The CDR3 consists of 15 residues. The complete variable domain, with remaining parts taken from reference TRBV5-1 and TRBJ1-2, reads KAGVTQTPRYLIKTRGQQVTLSCSPISGHRSVSWYQQTPGQGLQFLFEYFSETQRNKGNFPGRFSGRQFSNSRSEMNVSTLELGDSALYLCASSLAHSEDYGYTFGSGTRLTVV.

By frequency in the sample, this clonotype is medium-sized (0.01 to 0.1%). The rearrangement joins TRBV7-2 to TRBJ2-1; TRBD2 might be the D (5 bases). CDR1 SGHTA and CDR2 FQGNSA come from the germline V gene. Trimming removed 4 bases from V and 8 bases from J, with 12 bases in between. The CDR3 is 13 residues long. The CDR3 loop reads CASSSWAGDEQFF. Written as DNA, the CDR3 is TGTGCCAGCAGCTCATGGGCCGGGGATGAGCAGTTCTTC.

The sample holds a few counts of this clonotype. The V and J genes are TRBV20-1 and TRBJ1-2; D remains unclear. The CDR3 is 11 amino acids. V was pared by 3 bases and J by 2 bases, with 4 bases between. Germline V gene data show CDR1 as DFQATT and CDR2 as SNEGSKA (reference sequence). This CDR3 reads CSARDNYGYTF. The DNA for the CDR3 is TGCAGTGCTAGGGACAACTATGGCTACACCTTC.

The chain is built from TRBV27 and TRBJ2-1; D remains unclear. Germline assignment: CDR1 MNHEY and CDR2 SMNVEV (reference sequence). V was shortened by 8 bases and J by 9 bases, with 11 bases between the two germline ends. The CDR3 sequence is 11 residues long. CDR3 amino acids: CASSGFGEQFF. CDR3 sequence (DNA): TGTGCCAGCTCCGGTTTTGGTGAGCAGTTCTTC.

By share of the sample, this clonotype is medium-sized. V usage is TRBV6-2 or TRBV6-3 and J usage is TRBJ2-7; 8 bases map to TRBD2. V dropped 2 bases and J dropped 7; count of bases not matched to a gene: 10. The CDR3 is 15 residues long. CDR1 MNHEY and CDR2 SVGEGT come from the germline V gene. The CDR3 here is CASSYESGRGGEQYF. The CDR3 bases are TGTGCCAGCAGTTACGAGAGCGGGAGAGGTGGGGAGCAGTACTTC.

This clonotype was counted only a few times. The chain links TRBV4-1 to TRBJ2-3; D might be TRBD1 (6 bases). The V gene's germline CDR1 is MGHRA and CDR2 YSYEKL. CDR3 length: 15 residues. Trimming cost V 4 bases and J 0 bases, with 11 bases left between them. CDR3 sequence (DNA): TGCGCCAGCAGCCTGGACAGACCGAGCACAGATACGCAGTATTTT. Protein sequence: CASSLDRPSTDTQYF.

Turning to this clonotype: Compared with germline, one end of the junction differs, possibly owing to a read error. The rearrangement uses TRBV11-1 and TRBJ2-3; TRBD1 agrees at 8 bases. This CDR3 is built from 15 residues. Germline V gene data show CDR1 as SGHAT and CDR2 as FQDESV (reference sequence). For the CDR3, the DNA is TGTGCCAGCAGCCCAGGACAGGGAGCCACAGAAACGCAGTATTTT. The encoded protein is CASSPGQGATETQYF.

This clonotype appeared a few times. The chain uses TRBV25-1 and TRBJ2-1; 9 bases line up with TRBD2. Germline V gene sequence: CDR1 MGHDK, CDR2 SYGVNS. The junction had 4 bases not matched to a gene; V was cut back by 5 bases and J by 2 bases. The CDR3 is 15 amino acids. The DNA for the CDR3 is TGTGCCAGCAGTAATAGCGGGAGCCCCTACAATGAGCAGTTCTTC. Protein: CASSNSGSPYNEQFF.

Only a few counts were recorded for this clonotype. The CDR3: CASSLVIYNEQFF. CDR3 coding DNA: TGTGCCAGCAGCTTAGTCATTTACAATGAGCAGTTCTTC. V is TRBV7-6 and J is TRBJ2-1; D is uncertain. V was pared by 1 base and J by 4 bases, with 5 bases between. Germline values: CDR1 SGHVS, CDR2 FNYEAQ. The CDR3 sequence is 13 residues long.

The rearrangement joins TRBV27 to TRBJ2-5, with 8 bases fitting TRBD1. In germline, CDR1 is MNHEY, CDR2 SMNVEV (reference sequence). V lost 7 bases and J lost 2; bases outside the gene matches: 15. This CDR3 has 17 amino acids. This CDR3 is CASTPSGQGAGQETQYF. In nucleotides, the CDR3 is TGTGCCAGCACTCCCTCGGGGCAGGGGGCAGGGCAAGAGACCCAGTACTTC.

This clonotype was observed a few times. The chain combines TRBV18 with TRBJ1-1, with D uncertain. Per germline, CDR1 KGHSH and CDR2 LQKENI. V lost 2 bases and J 3 bases, leaving 10 bases between the germline ends. The CDR3 sequence is 14 residues long. The CDR3 loop is CASSPTGPDTEAFF. CDR3 nucleotides: TGTGCCAGCTCACCAACCGGGCCCGACACTGAAGCTTTCTTT.

This clonotype has a handful of counts. The chain joins TRBV11-2 to TRBJ2-4; possible D gene TRBD1, 6 bases. CDR3 length: 12 amino acids. Trimming removed 3 bases from V and 9 bases from J, with 9 bases in between. Germline CDR1 reads SGHAT; CDR2 reads FQNNGV. The CDR3 bases are TGTGCCAGCAGCTTGCAGGGGTTCATTCAGTACTTC. It translates to CASSLQGFIQYF.